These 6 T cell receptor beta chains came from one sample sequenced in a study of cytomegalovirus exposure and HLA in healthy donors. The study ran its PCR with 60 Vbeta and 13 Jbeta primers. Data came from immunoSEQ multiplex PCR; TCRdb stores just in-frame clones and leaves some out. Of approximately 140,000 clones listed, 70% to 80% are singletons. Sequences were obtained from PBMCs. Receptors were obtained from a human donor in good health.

The CDR3 sequence: CASSEATRGSYGYTF. Here the CDR3 DNA reads TGTGCCAGCAGTGAGGCAACCAGGGGCAGCTATGGCTACACCTTC. This chain uses TRBV6-1 with TRBJ1-2; possibly TRBD1 for D (6 bases). Germline V gene sequence: CDR1 MNHNS, CDR2 SASEGT. This CDR3 is built from 15 residues. With 3 bases removed from V and 4 bases from J, the gap between germline ends came to 15 bases.

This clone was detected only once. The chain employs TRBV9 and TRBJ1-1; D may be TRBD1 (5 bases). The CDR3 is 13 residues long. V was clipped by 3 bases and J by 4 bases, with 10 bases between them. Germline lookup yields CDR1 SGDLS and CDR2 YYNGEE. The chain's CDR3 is CASSGGGGTEAFF. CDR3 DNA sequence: TGTGCCAGCAGCGGTGGGGGGGGCACTGAAGCTTTCTTT. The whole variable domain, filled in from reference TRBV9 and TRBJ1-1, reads DSGVTQTPKHLITATGQRVTLRCSPRSGDLSVYWYQQSLDQGLQFLIQYYNGEERAKGNILERFSAQQFPDLHSELNLSSLELGDSALYFCASSGGGGTEAFFGQGTRLTVV.

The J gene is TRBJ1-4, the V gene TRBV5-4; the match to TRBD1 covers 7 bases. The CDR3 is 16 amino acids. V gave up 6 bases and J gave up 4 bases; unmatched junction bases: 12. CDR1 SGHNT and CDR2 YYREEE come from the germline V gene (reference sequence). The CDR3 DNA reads TGTGCCAGCAATACCGGTGGGACAGAAAATAATGAAAAACTGTTTTTT. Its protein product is CASNTGGTENNEKLFF. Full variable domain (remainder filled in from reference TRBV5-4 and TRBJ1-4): ETGVTQSPTHLIKTRGQQVTLRCSSQSGHNTVSWYQQALGQGPQFIFQYYREEENGRGNFPPRFSGLQFPNYSSELNVNALELDDSALYLCASNTGGTENNEKLFFGSGTQLSVL.

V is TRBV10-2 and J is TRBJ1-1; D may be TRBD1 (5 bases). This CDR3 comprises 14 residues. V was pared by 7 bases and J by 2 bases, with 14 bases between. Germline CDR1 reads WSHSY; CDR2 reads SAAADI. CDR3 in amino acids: CASILSGTNTEAFF. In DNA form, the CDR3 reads TGCGCCAGCATCCTCTCAGGGACTAACACTGAAGCTTTCTTT.

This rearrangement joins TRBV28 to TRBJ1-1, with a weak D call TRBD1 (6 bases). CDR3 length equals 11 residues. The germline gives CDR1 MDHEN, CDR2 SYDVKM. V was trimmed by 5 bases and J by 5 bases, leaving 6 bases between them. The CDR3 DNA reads TGTGCCAGCAGTCAGGGGACTGAAGCTTTCTTT. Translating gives CASSQGTEAFF.

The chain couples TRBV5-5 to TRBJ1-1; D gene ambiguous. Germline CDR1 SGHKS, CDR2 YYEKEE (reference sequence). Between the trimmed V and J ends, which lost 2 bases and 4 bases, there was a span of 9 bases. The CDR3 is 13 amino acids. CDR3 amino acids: CASSFGSGTEAFF. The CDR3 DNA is TGTGCCAGCAGCTTCGGGTCGGGCACTGAAGCTTTCTTT. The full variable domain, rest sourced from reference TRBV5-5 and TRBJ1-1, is DAGVTQSPTHLIKTRGQQVTLRCSPISGHKSVSWYQQVLGQGPQFIFQYYEKEERGRGNFPDRFSARQFPNYSSELNVNALLLGDSALYLCASSFGSGTEAFFGQGTRLTVV.